These 21 T cell receptor beta chains were all obtained from the same sample, sequenced in a study of T-cell memory formation after mild COVID-19. MiXCR, applied by TCRdb to the 5' RACE reads, yields one record per CDR3 protein. The sample holds roughly 240,000 distinct CDR3 sequences, roughly 17% seen once. Sequenced input: PBMCs or a T cell subset sorted from them (not recorded which). The receptor source for this set is a man younger than 35 who had mild COVID-19 (a few samples of this study predate the infection). Cell type and time point are not known.

This clonotype was observed a handful of times. The V gene is TRBV12-3 or TRBV12-4, the J gene TRBJ2-5, with D perhaps TRBD1 (5 bases). The CDR3 is 16 amino acids. Between the trimmed V and J ends, which lost 0 bases and 4 bases, there was a span of 15 bases. The CDR3 nucleotides read TGTGCCAGCAGTTTAGCGCACCTTGGGGCCGGAGAGACCCAGTACTTC. This codes for CASSLAHLGAGETQYF.

This clonotype occurred a few times. The V call is TRBV3-1, the J call TRBJ1-1; D is ambiguous. Germline V gene data show CDR1 as LGHDT and CDR2 as YNNKEL (reference sequence). V was shortened by 1 base and J by 5 bases, with 11 bases between the two germline ends. The length of the CDR3 is 14 residues. The CDR3 DNA sequence: TGTGCCAGCAGCCAAGGGCTGGGGTTTACTGAAGCTTTCTTT. Its translation: CASSQGLGFTEAFF.

This clonotype came up a few times. CDR3 in amino acids: CASSPGQSLYGYTF. The CDR3 DNA reads TGTGCCAGTAGTCCGGGACAGTCCCTCTATGGCTACACCTTC. The chain couples TRBV19 to TRBJ1-2; 7 bases align to TRBD1. V lost 5 bases, J lost 4 bases, and 7 bases stayed unmatched. The CDR3 is 14 amino acids. Germline V gene sequence: CDR1 LNHDA, CDR2 SQIVND (reference sequence).

This clonotype was picked up a small number of times. This chain uses TRBV12-3 or TRBV12-4 with TRBJ2-3; possible D gene TRBD1, 6 bases. The V end was cut by 6 bases, the J end by 4 bases, with 17 bases between. There are 15 residues in the CDR3. The CDR3 region has the DNA TGTGCCAGCAGCTACTCGGCAGGGGACCCAGATACGCAGTATTTT. Amino acids: CASSYSAGDPDTQYF.

This clonotype was found a few times. This chain connects TRBV7-2 to TRBJ2-4; 9 nucleotides line up with TRBD1. This CDR3 has 15 residues. Germline CDR1 SGHTA, CDR2 FQGNSA. The V and J ends lost 4 bases and 7 bases, in that order; junction bases with no gene match: 8. The CDR3 bases are TGTGCCAGCAGCTCCCGGGGACAGGGCATGAACATTCAGTACTTC. Protein sequence: CASSSRGQGMNIQYF.

This chain uses TRBV12-3 or TRBV12-4 with TRBJ2-4; D uncertain. This CDR3 is built from 13 residues. The V gene lost 5 bases and the J gene lost 9 bases, with 14 bases spanning the gap. The CDR3 protein is CASSAQGLGIQYF. CDR3 nucleotide sequence: TGTGCCAGCAGTGCCCAAGGGCTCGGCATTCAGTACTTC.

The chain uses TRBV5-1 and TRBJ2-1; D call uncertain. Trimming pared 2 bases from V and 8 bases from J, leaving 14 bases between. This CDR3 region has 14 residues. CDR1 SGHRS and CDR2 YFSETQ come from the germline V gene. The CDR3 coding sequence is TGCGCCAGCAGCTTAAGGAACCCTCGGGATGAGCAGTTCTTC. This sequence encodes CASSLRNPRDEQFF. Supplemented by reference TRBV5-1 and TRBJ2-1, the full variable domain reads KAGVTQTPRYLIKTRGQQVTLSCSPISGHRSVSWYQQTPGQGLQFLFEYFSETQRNKGNFPGRFSGRQFSNSRSEMNVSTLELGDSALYLCASSLRNPRDEQFFGPGTRLTVL.

This clonotype was seen a handful of times. The DNA of the CDR3 is TGCGCCAGCAGCTTGACCGGGACGGTCTCCTACGAGCAGTACTTC. Amino acid sequence: CASSLTGTVSYEQYF. The chain has TRBV5-1 and TRBJ2-7; possibly TRBD1 or TRBD2 for D (5 bases each). CDR1 and CDR2 from the germline V gene are SGHRS and YFSETQ. Trimming removed 1 base at V and 0 bases at J, with 11 bases between. This CDR3 has 15 residues.

The rearrangement uses TRBV13 and TRBJ1-6, with D perhaps TRBD1 (6 bases). This CDR3 is built from 16 residues. V dropped 1 base and J dropped 6 bases, with 13 bases sitting between them. Germline V CDR1 and CDR2: PRHDT, FYEKMQ (reference sequence). CDR3 in amino acids: CASSLAGGFGNSPLHF. CDR3 in DNA: TGTGCCAGCAGCTTAGCCGGGGGCTTCGGTAATTCACCCCTCCACTTT.

The chain links TRBV5-1 to TRBJ2-1, with 7 bases matching TRBD1. Germline loops: CDR1 SGHRS, CDR2 YFSETQ. The CDR3 runs 16 residues. V shed 5 bases and J 0 bases; nucleotides not matched to a gene: 8. The CDR3 sequence: CASSYRGTSSYNEQFF. CDR3 DNA sequence: TGCGCCAGCAGTTACAGGGGAACCAGCTCCTACAATGAGCAGTTCTTC.

J is TRBJ2-2 and V is TRBV4-2, with a weak D call TRBD2 (6 bases). V was clipped by 4 bases and J by 0 bases, with 18 bases between them. CDR3 length: 18 amino acids. Germline assignment: CDR1 LGHNA and CDR2 YNFKEQ. As DNA, the CDR3 is TGTGCCAGCAGCCGTAACCCGGCGGAGGGGTCGAACACCGGGGAGCTGTTTTTT. Translation: CASSRNPAEGSNTGELFF.

This chain connects TRBV4-1 to TRBJ2-3; 9 nucleotides agree with TRBD1. The CDR3 runs 19 residues. CDR1 and CDR2 from the germline V gene are MGHRA and YSYEKL. J lost 0 bases, V lost 2 bases, and 12 bases had no gene match. CDR3 bases: TGCGCCAGCAGCCAAACGGGACAGGGTGGACCTCAGAGCACAGATACGCAGTATTTT. This translates into CASSQTGQGGPQSTDTQYF.

Only a few counts were recorded for this clonotype. DNA for the CDR3: TGCGCCAGCAGCCAAGGGTCGGCAGGACGGCAGCCCCAGCATTTT. Its protein product is CASSQGSAGRQPQHF. The rearrangement links TRBV4-1 to TRBJ1-5; D uncertain. V lost 1 base and J 7 bases, leaving 14 bases between the germline ends. Germline V lookup: CDR1 MGHRA, CDR2 YSYEKL. The CDR3 length is 15 residues.

The V gene is TRBV7-9, the J gene TRBJ2-3; a possible D gene is TRBD2 (5 bases). The V end was cut by 2 bases, the J end by 4 bases, with 13 bases between. Germline loops: CDR1 SEHNR, CDR2 FQNEAQ (reference sequence). The CDR3 is 15 residues long. The CDR3 sequence: CASSLPHGIADTQYF. CDR3 bases: TGTGCCAGCAGCTTACCCCACGGGATCGCAGATACGCAGTATTTT.

The V and J genes are TRBV4-3 and TRBJ2-3, with D perhaps TRBD2 (7 bases). The CDR3 runs to 15 residues. V lost 1 base and J 2 bases, leaving 10 bases between the germline ends. In germline, CDR1 is LGHNA, CDR2 YSLEER. CDR3 sequence: CASSQGAGATDTQYF. CDR3 DNA: TGCGCCAGCAGCCAAGGGGCGGGGGCCACAGATACGCAGTATTTT.

This clonotype was seen a handful of times. The chain is built from TRBV7-2 and TRBJ2-1, with D perhaps TRBD1 (5 bases). V was trimmed by 4 bases and J by 9 bases, leaving 13 bases between them. Germline V CDR1 and CDR2: SGHTA, FQGNSA. The CDR3 contains 13 residues. DNA for the CDR3: TGTGCCAGCAGCTACGCAGGGATGGGTGAGCAGTTCTTC. As protein: CASSYAGMGEQFF.

The V call is TRBV20-1, the J call TRBJ2-7, with unresolved D. Germline V CDR1 and CDR2: DFQATT, SNEGSKA (reference sequence). V was trimmed by 5 bases and J by 6 bases, leaving 14 bases between them. The CDR3 extends over 12 amino acids. Here the CDR3 reads CSALGPEGEQYF. As DNA, the CDR3 is TGCAGTGCTCTTGGCCCCGAAGGCGAGCAGTACTTC.

The chain has TRBV5-1 and TRBJ2-1; 7 positions match TRBD1. Germline CDR1 SGHRS, CDR2 YFSETQ. The ends lost 3 bases at V and 5 bases at J; junction bases unmatched: 8. The CDR3 has 15 residues. The CDR3 coding sequence is TGCGCCAGCAGCTGGGACACCGGGACAGACAATGAGCAGTTCTTC. Its translation is CASSWDTGTDNEQFF.

The J gene is TRBJ2-3, the V gene TRBV6-6, with a tentative D call TRBD1 (5 bases). CDR1 is MNHNY, CDR2 SVGAGI, per germline (reference sequence). V was cut by 2 bases and J by 1 base, with 13 bases left in between. The CDR3 totals 16 residues. Here the CDR3 reads CASSYGAGLRTDTQYF. CDR3 nucleotides: TGTGCCAGCAGTTACGGCGCAGGGCTTCGCACAGATACGCAGTATTTT.

This clonotype was picked up a small number of times. V usage is TRBV6-5 and J usage is TRBJ2-7, with a tentative D call TRBD2 (5 bases). This CDR3 is built from 15 residues. CDR1 and CDR2 (germline): MNHEY, SVGAGI. Trimming cost V 0 bases and J 3 bases, with 12 bases left between them. The CDR3 here is CASSYSIPGSYEQYF. CDR3 bases: TGTGCCAGCAGTTACTCGATACCGGGGAGCTACGAGCAGTACTTC.

The rearrangement uses TRBV5-8 and TRBJ2-3; TRBD2 agrees at 9 bases. The CDR3 has 15 residues. Germline V gene lookup returns CDR1 SGHTS and CDR2 YDEGEE. Trimming took 2 bases from V and 4 from J; bases not matched to a gene: 5. The CDR3 region is CASSFRLAGSDTQYF. DNA of the CDR3: TGTGCCAGCAGCTTTAGGCTAGCGGGGTCAGATACGCAGTATTTT.